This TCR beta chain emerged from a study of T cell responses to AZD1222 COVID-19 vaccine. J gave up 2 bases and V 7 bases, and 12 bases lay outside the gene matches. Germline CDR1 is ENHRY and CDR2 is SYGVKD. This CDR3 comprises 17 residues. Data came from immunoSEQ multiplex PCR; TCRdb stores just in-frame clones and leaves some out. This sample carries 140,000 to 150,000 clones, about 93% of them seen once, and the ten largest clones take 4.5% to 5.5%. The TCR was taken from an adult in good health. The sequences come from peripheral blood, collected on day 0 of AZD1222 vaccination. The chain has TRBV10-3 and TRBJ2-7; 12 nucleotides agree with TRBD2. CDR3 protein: CAIMGTSGPGRAYEQYF. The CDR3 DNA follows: TGTGCCATCATGGGGACTAGCGGGCCAGGGAGGGCCTACGAGCAGTACTTC.